The 17 T cell receptor beta chains in this list originate from one sample, sequenced in a study of cytomegalovirus exposure and HLA in healthy donors. Vbeta (60) and Jbeta (13) primers were used in the PCR. The method was immunoSEQ multiplex PCR; TCRdb's version includes in-frame clones alone and lacks a portion of them. The sample holds around 200,000 clones, more than 65% seen once. The sample comprised PBMCs. The receptors shown here come from a man aged 50-60 years in good health and CMV-seronegative.

This chain links TRBV30 with TRBJ1-3; unclear D gene. CDR3 length: 18 amino acids. The germline V gene encodes CDR1 GTSNPN and CDR2 SVGIG (reference sequence). Trimming took off 0 bases at V and 1 base at J, with 19 bases between the two ends. CDR3: CAWSVSMRLTVSGNTIYF. CDR3 sequence (DNA): TGTGCCTGGAGTGTTTCAATGCGACTAACAGTTTCTGGAAACACCATATATTTT.

The V and J genes are TRBV4-3 and TRBJ1-5, with D tentatively TRBD1 (5 bases). The germline V gene encodes CDR1 LGHNA and CDR2 YSLEER. The V gene lost 4 bases and the J gene lost 3 bases, with 13 bases spanning the gap. The CDR3 consists of 15 residues. The CDR3 is CASSPNAGVNQPQHF. The DNA for the CDR3 is TGCGCCAGCAGCCCGAATGCGGGGGTCAATCAGCCCCAGCATTTT.

The rearrangement uses TRBV29-1 and TRBJ2-2; 8 positions agree with TRBD2. Per the germline V gene, CDR1 is SQVTM and CDR2 is ANQGSEA. The V and J ends lost 3 bases and 6 bases, in that order; junction bases with no gene match: 9. The CDR3 length is 15 residues. The CDR3 bases are TGCAGCGTTGACGGCGGCGGGGGGCAGGCCGGGGAGCTGTTTTTT. As protein: CSVDGGGGQAGELFF.

On this clone itself: The germline gene is not matched at one end of the junction; a read error may be the cause. This chain uses TRBV7-9 with TRBJ1-1; D is perhaps TRBD1 (6 bases). The CDR3 is 14 residues long. Germline V CDR1 and CDR2: SEHNR, FQNEAQ (reference sequence). CDR3 region: CSSSFPGQVTEAFF. In nucleotides, the CDR3 is TGTTCCAGCAGCTTTCCGGGACAAGTGACTGAAGCTTTCTTT. The full variable domain, its missing parts supplied by reference TRBV7-9 and TRBJ1-1, is DTGVSQNPRHKITKRGQNVTFRCDPISEHNRLYWYRQTLGQGPEFLTYFQNEAQLEKSRLLSDRFSAERPKGSFSTLEIQRTEQGDSAMYLCSSSFPGQVTEAFFGQGTRLTVV.

The rearrangement joins TRBV7-9 to TRBJ2-2; D not resolved. Germline V gene data show CDR1 as SEHNR and CDR2 as FQNEAQ (reference sequence). The CDR3 is 15 residues long. Trimming removed 4 bases at V and 6 bases at J, with 15 bases between. DNA of the CDR3: TGTGCCAGCAGCTCCGACTCGGCCCCCCCCGGGGAGCTGTTTTTT. This encodes CASSSDSAPPGELFF.

The chain joins TRBV19 to TRBJ2-5; the D gene is possibly TRBD2 (5 bases). V lost 3 bases and J lost 2, with 16 bases in between. The CDR3 totals 16 residues. Germline lookup yields CDR1 LNHDA and CDR2 SQIVND (reference sequence). This chain's CDR3 is CASSISASRFQETQYF. In nucleotides, the CDR3 is TGTGCCAGTAGTATTTCGGCTAGCAGATTTCAAGAGACCCAGTACTTC. Drawing the rest from reference TRBV19 and TRBJ2-5, the complete variable domain is DGGITQSPKYLFRKEGQNVTLSCEQNLNHDAMYWYRQDPGQGLRLIYYSQIVNDFQKGDIAEGYSVSREKKESFPLTVTSAQKNPTAFYLCASSISASRFQETQYFGPGTRLLVL.

This rearrangement joins TRBV11-2 to TRBJ2-7; 8 bases fit TRBD2. The germline CDR1 and CDR2 sequences are SGHAT and FQNNGV. Losses at the gene ends were 0 bases for V and 2 bases for J; bases not matched to a gene: 6. The CDR3 consists of 16 residues. DNA for the CDR3: TGTGCCAGCAGCTTAGATCGGGGGGGGCTCACCTACGAGCAGTACTTC. Translating gives CASSLDRGGLTYEQYF. The full variable domain, rest sourced from reference TRBV11-2 and TRBJ2-7, is EAGVAQSPRYKIIEKRQSVAFWCNPISGHATLYWYQQILGQGPKLLIQFQNNGVVDDSQLPKDRFSAERLKGVDSTLKIQPAKLEDSAVYLCASSLDRGGLTYEQYFGPGTRLTVT.

Notes on this clone: The same CDR3 can be traced to other DNA sequences in this sample. CDR3 sequence: CAWSSGAPNTEAFF. As DNA, the CDR3 is TGTGCCTGGAGTTCAGGGGCTCCAAACACTGAAGCTTTCTTT. The gene calls are TRBV30 and TRBJ1-1, with D possibly matching TRBD1 (6 bases). The germline V and J ends were trimmed by 2 bases and 2 bases, with 12 bases remaining between them. The CDR3 extends over 14 amino acids. The germline CDR1 and CDR2 sequences are GTSNPN and SVGIG (reference sequence).

This clone was observed a few times. The chain links TRBV30 to TRBJ2-5, with D possibly matching TRBD2 (7 bases). Germline V gene lookup returns CDR1 GTSNPN and CDR2 SVGIG (reference sequence). V was clipped by 2 bases and J by 3 bases, with 13 bases between them. CDR3 length equals 14 residues. Written as DNA, the CDR3 is TGTGCCTGGAGTCCACGGGGGGCAAAAGAGACCCAGTACTTC. Amino acid sequence: CAWSPRGAKETQYF.

The J gene is TRBJ1-6, the V gene TRBV13; 9 positions agree with TRBD1. CDR1 and CDR2 from the germline V gene are PRHDT and FYEKMQ (reference sequence). This CDR3 comprises 16 residues. V lost 5 bases, J lost 5 bases, and 7 bases stayed unmatched. CDR3 sequence (DNA): TGTGCCAGCAGCCTGCGGACAGGGGTAAATAATTCACCCCTCCACTTT. The encoded protein is CASSLRTGVNNSPLHF.

The CDR3 protein is CASSFTAAGSSYNSPLHF. CDR3 sequence (DNA): TGTGCCAGCAGCTTTACGGCAGCCGGGAGCTCCTATAATTCACCCCTCCACTTT. The chain combines TRBV5-5 with TRBJ1-6; D gene ambiguous. Germline V CDR1 and CDR2: SGHKS, YYEKEE (reference sequence). Trimming cost V 2 bases and J 0 bases, with 15 bases left between them. The CDR3 sequence is 18 residues long.

The chain has TRBV11-2 and TRBJ1-4, with D tentatively TRBD1 (6 bases). Germline assignment: CDR1 SGHAT and CDR2 FQNNGV. CDR3 length equals 14 residues. The V end was cut by 5 bases, the J end by 4 bases, with 11 bases between. The CDR3, as DNA: TGTGCCAGCAGCGTCAACAGGGTTAATGAAAAACTGTTTTTT. Translation: CASSVNRVNEKLFF.

This clone was recorded a few times. The chain links TRBV21-1 to TRBJ1-4; the D call in the table, TRBD1, was not verified against the DNA. TRBV21-1 is an annotated pseudogene. CDR3 length equals 14 residues. The CDR3 loop is CASIIYSPNEKLFF. The CDR3 region has the DNA TGTGCCAGCATAATCTACAGCCCGAATGAAAAACTGTTTTTT.

The DNA for the CDR3 is TGTGCCAGCAGTTTACTATTAGGGACAGGAGATTACGAGCAGTACTTC. Translated, it gives CASSLLLGTGDYEQYF. This chain joins TRBV27 and TRBJ2-7, with 8 positions matching TRBD1. CDR3 size: 16 residues. Germline V gives CDR1 MNHEY, CDR2 SMNVEV (reference sequence). The V gene end was trimmed by 2 bases and the J gene end by 4 bases; junction bases not matched to a gene: 10.

The V call is TRBV7-6, the J call TRBJ1-3; 7 positions agree with TRBD1. Germline V gives CDR1 SGHVS, CDR2 FNYEAQ. The V gene end was trimmed by 5 bases and the J gene end by 8 bases; junction bases not matched to a gene: 9. The CDR3 covers 14 residues. CDR3 region: CASSPGRQGDTIYF. DNA for the CDR3: TGTGCCAGCAGCCCGGGGAGACAGGGAGACACCATATATTTT.

This chain links TRBV4-3 with TRBJ1-6; 8 bases are a match to TRBD1. The CDR3 runs to 14 residues. V was clipped by 0 bases and J by 11 bases; unmatched bases: 3. Germline CDR1 LGHNA, CDR2 YSLEER. Written as DNA, the CDR3 is TGCGCCAGCAGCCAAGAGACAGGGGTTCCACCCCTCCACTTT. The encoded protein is CASSQETGVPPLHF.

The rearrangement links TRBV20-1 to TRBJ1-1, with 9 bases matching TRBD1. Germline lookup yields CDR1 DFQATT and CDR2 SNEGSKA (reference sequence). Germline trimming cut 5 bases from V and 10 bases from J; bases unmatched to any gene: 5. This CDR3 is built from 11 residues. CDR3 residues: CSALKDRGAFF. CDR3 DNA: TGCAGTGCTTTAAAGGACAGGGGAGCTTTCTTT.